This passage covers 10 T cell receptor beta chains from one sample sequenced in a study of CD8+ T cells in alopecia areata. RNA extraction and reverse transcription yielded cDNA as sequencing template. Repertoires were generated with immunoSEQ multiplex PCR, while TCRdb's copy carries only in-frame clones and drops some. The sample lists more than 200,000 clones; about two thirds were seen once. Sequenced here: CD4+ T cells sorted from blood, sampled at week 0. The receptors were sampled from a human donor with alopecia areata.

The V and J genes are TRBV27 and TRBJ1-2; TRBD1 might be the D (5 bases). Per germline, CDR1 MNHEY and CDR2 SMNVEV (reference sequence). The CDR3 extends over 14 amino acids. V was clipped by 2 bases and J by 5 bases, with 12 bases between them. CDR3 DNA: TGTGCCAGCAGTTTAAGGGGCCGTCCATATGGCTACACCTTC. This encodes CASSLRGRPYGYTF.

This clone was seen a handful of times. V gene TRBV2 combines with J gene TRBJ2-3; D perhaps matches TRBD1 (6 bases). Germline CDR1 reads SNHLY; CDR2 reads FYNNEI. CDR3 length: 15 residues. Trimming took off 3 bases at V and 2 bases at J, with 12 bases between the two ends. The chain's CDR3 is CASSDTGFPTDTQYF. CDR3 nucleotides: TGTGCCAGCAGTGACACAGGGTTCCCCACAGATACGCAGTATTTT.

This clone came up a few times. The J gene is TRBJ2-3, the V gene TRBV6-5; TRBD1 is a possible D gene (7 bases). Germline V gives CDR1 MNHEY, CDR2 SVGAGI. CDR3 size: 15 residues. Trimming took 8 bases from V and 2 from J, leaving 17 bases between them. The CDR3 nucleotides are TGTGCCAGCGGAGGGGGCGGGCCAGCCACAGATACGCAGTATTTT. This gives the protein CASGGGGPATDTQYF.

The chain employs TRBV30 and TRBJ2-2; D is uncertain. V was clipped by 3 bases and J by 4 bases, with 9 bases between them. This CDR3 region has 13 residues. Germline assignment: CDR1 GTSNPN and CDR2 SVGIG (reference sequence). Here the CDR3 DNA reads TGTGCCTGGAGCCCCTCACTCACCGGGGAGCTGTTTTTT. It specifies CAWSPSLTGELFF.

The chain carries TRBV30 and TRBJ1-4; TRBD1 matches at 7 bases. This CDR3 comprises 15 residues. The germline gives CDR1 GTSNPN, CDR2 SVGIG (reference sequence). V shed 2 bases and J 6 bases; nucleotides not matched to a gene: 9. CDR3 loop: CAWSSTGAWDEKLFF. The CDR3 nucleotides read TGTGCCTGGAGTTCTACAGGGGCCTGGGATGAAAAACTGTTTTTT. Combining the CDR3 with reference TRBV30 and TRBJ1-4 gives the whole variable domain SQTIHQWPATLVQPVGSPLSLECTVEGTSNPNLYWYRQAAGRGLQLLFYSVGIGQISSEVPQNLSASRPQDRQFILSSKKLLLSDSGFYLCAWSSTGAWDEKLFFGSGTQLSVL.

Notes on this clone: The sample contains more than one DNA sequence encoding this CDR3. The rearrangement links TRBV7-9 to TRBJ1-6; D uncertain. The CDR3 has 13 amino acids. Trimming removed 2 bases at V and 9 bases at J, with 8 bases between. The V gene's germline CDR1 is SEHNR and CDR2 FQNEAQ (reference sequence). As DNA, the CDR3 is TGTGCCAGCAGCTTAATGGGTACTTCACCCCTCCACTTT. It codes for CASSLMGTSPLHF.

The chain has TRBV6-5 and TRBJ1-6; D unclear. From germline, CDR1 is MNHEY and CDR2 SVGAGI. V lost 6 bases to trimming and J lost 7 bases, with 10 bases between them. The CDR3 covers 13 residues. DNA for the CDR3: TGTGCCAGCAGAGAAGGCAGGAATTCACCCCTCCACTTT. This gives the protein CASREGRNSPLHF.

The chain carries TRBV7-2 and TRBJ2-2; D is ambiguous. Trimming took off 5 bases at V and 0 bases at J, with 10 bases between the two ends. CDR1 and CDR2 from the germline V gene are SGHTA and FQGNSA. CDR3 length: 15 amino acids. The CDR3 sequence is CASSPSPSNTGELFF. Written as DNA, the CDR3 is TGTGCCAGCAGCCCATCCCCATCGAACACCGGGGAGCTGTTTTTT.

V usage is TRBV30 and J usage is TRBJ2-2; D is uncertain. V was cut by 1 base and J by 5 bases, with 11 bases left in between. From germline, CDR1 is GTSNPN and CDR2 SVGIG (reference sequence). The CDR3 is made up of 14 amino acids. Here the CDR3 reads CAWSAKIITGELFF. The CDR3 region has the DNA TGTGCCTGGAGTGCTAAGATTATAACCGGGGAGCTGTTTTTT.

The J gene is TRBJ1-5, the V gene TRBV5-1; D is perhaps TRBD1 (5 bases). The CDR3 sequence is 14 residues long. V was pared by 0 bases and J by 9 bases, with 13 bases between. Germline V lookup: CDR1 SGHRS, CDR2 YFSETQ. The CDR3 nucleotides are TGCGCCAGCAGCTTGGATTCCGGGGCTTCGCCCCAGCATTTT. As protein: CASSLDSGASPQHF. Filled out from reference TRBV5-1 and TRBJ1-5, the complete variable domain reads KAGVTQTPRYLIKTRGQQVTLSCSPISGHRSVSWYQQTPGQGLQFLFEYFSETQRNKGNFPGRFSGRQFSNSRSEMNVSTLELGDSALYLCASSLDSGASPQHFGDGTRLSIL.